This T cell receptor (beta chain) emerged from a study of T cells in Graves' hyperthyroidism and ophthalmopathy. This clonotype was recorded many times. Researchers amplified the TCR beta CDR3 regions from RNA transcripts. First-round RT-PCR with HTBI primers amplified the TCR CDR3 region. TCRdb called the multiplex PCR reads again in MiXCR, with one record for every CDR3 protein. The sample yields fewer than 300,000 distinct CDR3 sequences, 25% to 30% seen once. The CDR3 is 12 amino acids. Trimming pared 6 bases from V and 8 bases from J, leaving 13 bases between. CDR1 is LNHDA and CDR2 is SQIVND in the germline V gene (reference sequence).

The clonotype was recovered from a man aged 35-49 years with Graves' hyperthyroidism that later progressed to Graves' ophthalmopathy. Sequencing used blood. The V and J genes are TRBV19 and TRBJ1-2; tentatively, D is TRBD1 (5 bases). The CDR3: CASSPTWGGYTF. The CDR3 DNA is TGTGCCAGTAGCCCTACTTGGGGCGGCTACACCTTC.